This T cell receptor (beta chain) is from a study of shared clonotypes between healthy human individuals. Whole-study context: CD4 naive and memory got three plates each, CD8 naive two, CD8 memory one.

Sorted-subset replicate PCR reactions were performed with about 190 ng DNA, corresponding to tens of thousands of T cell genomes. Assay used: immunoSEQ multiplex PCR; TCRdb lists only in-frame clones, some missing. The data hold 1.4 million to 1.5 million clones, with more than 95% observed a single time. CDR3 length: 15 residues. The V gene's germline CDR1 is LNHNV and CDR2 YYDKDF (reference sequence). With 1 base removed from V and 6 bases from J, the gap between germline ends came to 16 bases. The investigators split CD4+ cells into a CD45RA+ naive subset and a CD45RA-negative memory subset. The chain uses TRBV15 and TRBJ2-7; a weak D match, TRBD1 (6 bases). The sequenced sample was naive CD4+ T cells sorted from blood. Indicated subset: CD45RA+ positively selected. The source of this sequence is a man under 40 in good health. The CDR3: CATSRARGKSFEQYF. The CDR3 DNA follows: TGTGCCACCAGCAGAGCTAGGGGGAAATCATTCGAGCAGTACTTC.